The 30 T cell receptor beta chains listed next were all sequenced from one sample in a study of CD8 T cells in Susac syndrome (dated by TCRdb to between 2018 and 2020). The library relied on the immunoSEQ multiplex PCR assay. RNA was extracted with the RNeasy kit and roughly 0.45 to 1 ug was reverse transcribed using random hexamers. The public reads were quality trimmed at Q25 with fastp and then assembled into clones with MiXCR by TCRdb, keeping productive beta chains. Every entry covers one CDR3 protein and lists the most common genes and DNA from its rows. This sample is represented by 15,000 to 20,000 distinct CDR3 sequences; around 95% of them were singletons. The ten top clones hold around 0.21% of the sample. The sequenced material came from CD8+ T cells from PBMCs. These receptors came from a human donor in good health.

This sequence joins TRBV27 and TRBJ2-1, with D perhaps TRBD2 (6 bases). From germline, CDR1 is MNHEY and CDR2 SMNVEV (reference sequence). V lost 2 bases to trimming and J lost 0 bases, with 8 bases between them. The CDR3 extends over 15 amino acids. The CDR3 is CASSLMEGSYNEQFF. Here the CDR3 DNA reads TGTGCCAGCAGTTTAATGGAGGGCTCCTACAATGAGCAGTTCTTC.

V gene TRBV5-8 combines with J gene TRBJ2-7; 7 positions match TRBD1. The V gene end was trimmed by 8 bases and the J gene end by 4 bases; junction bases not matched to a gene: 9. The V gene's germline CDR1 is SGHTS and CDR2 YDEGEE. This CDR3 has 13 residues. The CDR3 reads CASELRGKYEQYF. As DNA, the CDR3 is TGTGCCAGTGAGCTCAGGGGGAAGTACGAGCAGTACTTC. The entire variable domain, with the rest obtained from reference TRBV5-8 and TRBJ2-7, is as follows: EAGVTQSPTHLIKTRGQQATLRCSPISGHTSVYWYQQALGLGLQFLLWYDEGEERNRGNFPPRFSGRQFPNYSSELNVNALELEDSALYLCASELRGKYEQYFGPGTRLTVT.

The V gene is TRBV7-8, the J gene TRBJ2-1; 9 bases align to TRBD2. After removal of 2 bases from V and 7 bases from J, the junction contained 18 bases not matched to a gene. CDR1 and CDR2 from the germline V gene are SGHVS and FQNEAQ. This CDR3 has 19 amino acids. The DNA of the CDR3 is TGTGCCAGCAGCTTACTCACGGACTCGGTAGCGGGAGTAGAAAATGAGCAGTTCTTC. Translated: CASSLLTDSVAGVENEQFF.

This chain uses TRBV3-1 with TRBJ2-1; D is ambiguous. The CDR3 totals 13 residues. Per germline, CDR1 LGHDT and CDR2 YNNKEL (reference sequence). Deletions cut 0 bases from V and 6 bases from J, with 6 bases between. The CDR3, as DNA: TGTGCCAGCAGCCAAGATACGCCCAATGAGCAGTTCTTC. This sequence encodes CASSQDTPNEQFF.

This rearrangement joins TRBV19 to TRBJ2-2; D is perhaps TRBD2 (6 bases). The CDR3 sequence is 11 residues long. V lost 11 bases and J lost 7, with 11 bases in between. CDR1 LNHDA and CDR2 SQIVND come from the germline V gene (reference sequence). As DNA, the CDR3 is TGTGCCGGCGGGAAGGGCGGGGAGCTGTTTTTT. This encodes CAGGKGGELFF. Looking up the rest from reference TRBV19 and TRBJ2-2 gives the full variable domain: DGGITQSPKYLFRKEGQNVTLSCEQNLNHDAMYWYRQDPGQGLRLIYYSQIVNDFQKGDIAEGYSVSREKKESFPLTVTSAQKNPTAFYLCAGGKGGELFFGEGSRLTVL.

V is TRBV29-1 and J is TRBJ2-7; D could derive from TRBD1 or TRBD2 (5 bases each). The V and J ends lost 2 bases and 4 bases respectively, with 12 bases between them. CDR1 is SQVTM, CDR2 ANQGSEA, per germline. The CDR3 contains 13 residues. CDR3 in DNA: TGCAGCGTTGAAAGGGGCGAGGGGTACGAGCAGTACTTC. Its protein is CSVERGEGYEQYF.

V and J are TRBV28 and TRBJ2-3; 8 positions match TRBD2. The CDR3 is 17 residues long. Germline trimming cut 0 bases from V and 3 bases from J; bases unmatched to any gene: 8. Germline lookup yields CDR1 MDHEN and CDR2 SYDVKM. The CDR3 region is CASSLWAGGTGTDTQYF. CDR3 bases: TGTGCCAGCAGTTTATGGGCGGGGGGAACGGGGACAGATACGCAGTATTTT.

The DNA of the CDR3 is TGTGCCAGCAGTGACGTTGCGGAAAACCGGCATGAGCAGTTCTTC. Translating gives CASSDVAENRHEQFF. This chain links TRBV25-1 with TRBJ2-1; D remains unclear. This CDR3 comprises 15 residues. Germline V lookup: CDR1 MGHDK, CDR2 SYGVNS. Trimming removed 3 bases at V and 8 bases at J, with 17 bases between.

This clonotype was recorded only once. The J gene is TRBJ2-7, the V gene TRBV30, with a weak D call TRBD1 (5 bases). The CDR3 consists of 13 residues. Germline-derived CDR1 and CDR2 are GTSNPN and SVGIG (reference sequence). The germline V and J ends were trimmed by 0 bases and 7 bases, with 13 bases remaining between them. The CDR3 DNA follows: TGTGCCTGGAGTGTACGTGGGGCTGAAGAGCAGTACTTC. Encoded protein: CAWSVRGAEEQYF.

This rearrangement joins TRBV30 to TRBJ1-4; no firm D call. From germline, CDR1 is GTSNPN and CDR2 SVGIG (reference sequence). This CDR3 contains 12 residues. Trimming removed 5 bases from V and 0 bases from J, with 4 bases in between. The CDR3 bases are TGTGCCTGGCAAGCAACTAATGAAAAACTGTTTTTT. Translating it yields CAWQATNEKLFF.

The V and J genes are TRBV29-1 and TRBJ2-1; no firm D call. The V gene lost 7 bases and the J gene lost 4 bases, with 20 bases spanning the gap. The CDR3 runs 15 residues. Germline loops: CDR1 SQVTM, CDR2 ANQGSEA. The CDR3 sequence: CSASFGVEVYNEQFF. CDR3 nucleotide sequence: TGCAGCGCTTCCTTCGGAGTCGAGGTTTACAATGAGCAGTTCTTC.

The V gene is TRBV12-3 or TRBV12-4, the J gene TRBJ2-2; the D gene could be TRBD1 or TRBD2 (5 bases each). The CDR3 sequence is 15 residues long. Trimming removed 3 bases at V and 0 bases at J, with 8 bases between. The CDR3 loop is CASSFWDPNTGELFF. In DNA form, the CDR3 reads TGTGCCAGCAGTTTTTGGGACCCGAACACCGGGGAGCTGTTTTTT.

CDR3 in amino acids: CASSLSETGYNEQFF. As DNA, the CDR3 is TGTGCCAGCAGTTTATCCGAGACCGGTTACAATGAGCAGTTCTTC. The chain employs TRBV28 and TRBJ2-1; no firm D call. The ends were cut back, 1 base at V and 4 bases at J, with 11 bases in the middle. Germline V gene sequence: CDR1 MDHEN, CDR2 SYDVKM. The CDR3 sequence is 15 residues long.

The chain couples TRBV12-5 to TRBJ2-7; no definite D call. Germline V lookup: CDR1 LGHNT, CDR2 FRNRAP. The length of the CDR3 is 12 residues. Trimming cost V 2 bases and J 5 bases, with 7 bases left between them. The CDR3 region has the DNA TGTGCTAGTGGTTTGAGTATCGACGAGCAGTACTTC. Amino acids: CASGLSIDEQYF.

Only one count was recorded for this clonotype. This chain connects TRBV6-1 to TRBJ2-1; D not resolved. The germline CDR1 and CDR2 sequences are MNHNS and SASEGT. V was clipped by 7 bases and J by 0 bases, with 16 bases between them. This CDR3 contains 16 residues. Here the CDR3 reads CASTPVREDSYNEQFF. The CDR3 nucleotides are TGTGCCAGCACCCCCGTTAGGGAAGACTCCTACAATGAGCAGTTCTTC.

The DNA for the CDR3 is TGTGCCAGCAGAACAGCAGACATTCTCGAGCAGTACTTC. It yields the protein CASRTADILEQYF. This sequence joins TRBV2 and TRBJ2-7; D is unclear. Trimming removed 6 bases at V and 6 bases at J, with 15 bases between. CDR3 length: 13 residues. CDR1 and CDR2 (germline): SNHLY, FYNNEI.

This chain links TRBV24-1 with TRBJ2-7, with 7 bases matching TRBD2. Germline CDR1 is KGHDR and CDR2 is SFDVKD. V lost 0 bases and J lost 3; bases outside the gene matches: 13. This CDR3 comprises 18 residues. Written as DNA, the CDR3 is TGTGCCACCAGTGATTTGCCCCTTTGGGGGAGGGGTATCTACGAGCAGTACGTC. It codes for CATSDLPLWGRGIYEQYV.

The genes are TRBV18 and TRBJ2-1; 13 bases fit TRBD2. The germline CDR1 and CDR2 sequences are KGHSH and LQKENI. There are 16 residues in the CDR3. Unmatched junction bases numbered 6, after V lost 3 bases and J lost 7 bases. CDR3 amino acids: CASSPQLAGGPNEQFF. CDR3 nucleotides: TGTGCCAGCTCACCTCAACTAGCGGGAGGGCCTAATGAGCAGTTCTTC.

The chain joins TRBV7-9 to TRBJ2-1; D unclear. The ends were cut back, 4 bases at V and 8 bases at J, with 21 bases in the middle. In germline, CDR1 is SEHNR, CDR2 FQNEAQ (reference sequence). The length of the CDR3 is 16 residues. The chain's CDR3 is CASSSPLTQRWDEQFF. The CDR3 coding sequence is TGTGCCAGCAGCTCCCCCCTGACACAGCGTTGGGATGAGCAGTTCTTC.

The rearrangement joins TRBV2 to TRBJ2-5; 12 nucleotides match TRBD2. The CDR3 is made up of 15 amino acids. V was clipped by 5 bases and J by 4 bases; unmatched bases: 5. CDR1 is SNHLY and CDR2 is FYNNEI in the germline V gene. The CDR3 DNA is TGTGCCAGCAGTCCGACTAGCGGGAGATTAGAGACCCAGTACTTC. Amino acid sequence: CASSPTSGRLETQYF. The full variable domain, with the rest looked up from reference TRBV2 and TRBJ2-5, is EPEVTQTPSHQVTQMGQEVILRCVPISNHLYFYWYRQILGQKVEFLVSFYNNEISEKSEIFDDQFSVERPDGSNFTLKIRSTKLEDSAMYFCASSPTSGRLETQYFGPGTRLLVL.

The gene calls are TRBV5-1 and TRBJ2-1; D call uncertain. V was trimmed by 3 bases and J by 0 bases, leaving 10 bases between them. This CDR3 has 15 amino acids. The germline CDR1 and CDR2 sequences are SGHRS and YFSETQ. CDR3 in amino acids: CASSSEPDSYNEQFF. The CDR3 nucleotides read TGCGCCAGCAGCTCCGAGCCCGACTCCTACAATGAGCAGTTCTTC.

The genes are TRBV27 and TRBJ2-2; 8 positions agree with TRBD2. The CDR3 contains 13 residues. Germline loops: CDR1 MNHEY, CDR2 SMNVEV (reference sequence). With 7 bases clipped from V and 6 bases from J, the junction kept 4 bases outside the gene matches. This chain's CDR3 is CASNREGPGELFF. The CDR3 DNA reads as TGTGCCAGCAACCGGGAGGGCCCCGGGGAGCTGTTTTTT.

CDR3: CAISKGGRRGQPQHF. The CDR3 region has the DNA TGTGCCATCAGTAAAGGTGGCAGGCGGGGTCAGCCCCAGCATTTT. V is TRBV10-3 and J is TRBJ1-5, with D unclear. Germline assignment: CDR1 ENHRY and CDR2 SYGVKD. Trimming pared 5 bases from V and 6 bases from J, leaving 17 bases between. The CDR3 length is 15 residues.

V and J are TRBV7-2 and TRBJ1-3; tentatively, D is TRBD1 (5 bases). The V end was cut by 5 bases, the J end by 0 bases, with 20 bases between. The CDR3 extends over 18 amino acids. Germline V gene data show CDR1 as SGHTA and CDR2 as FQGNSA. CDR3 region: CASSLGLVKRGSGNTIYF. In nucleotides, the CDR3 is TGTGCCAGCAGCCTAGGACTAGTTAAGAGGGGCTCTGGAAACACCATATATTTT.

The CDR3: CASSLKTASYEQYF. The CDR3 DNA reads as TGTGCCAGCAGTTTGAAAACAGCCTCCTACGAGCAGTACTTC. V usage is TRBV27 and J usage is TRBJ2-7; D remains ambiguous. Germline V gives CDR1 MNHEY, CDR2 SMNVEV (reference sequence). V lost 3 bases to trimming and J lost 0 bases, with 9 bases between them. The CDR3 is made up of 14 amino acids.

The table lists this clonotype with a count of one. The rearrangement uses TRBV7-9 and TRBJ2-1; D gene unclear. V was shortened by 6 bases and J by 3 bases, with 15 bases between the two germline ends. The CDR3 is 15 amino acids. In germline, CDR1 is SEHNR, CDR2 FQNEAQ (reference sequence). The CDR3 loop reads CASSLPRVGYNEQFF. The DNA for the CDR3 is TGTGCCAGCAGTTTACCTAGGGTGGGCTACAATGAGCAGTTCTTC.

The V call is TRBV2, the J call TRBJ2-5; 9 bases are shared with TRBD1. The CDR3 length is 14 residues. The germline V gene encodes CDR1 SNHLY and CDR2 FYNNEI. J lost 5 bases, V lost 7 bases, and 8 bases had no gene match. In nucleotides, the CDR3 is TGTGCCAGCAAAAGGGACAGGGAGAGGGAGACCCAGTACTTC. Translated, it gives CASKRDRERETQYF.

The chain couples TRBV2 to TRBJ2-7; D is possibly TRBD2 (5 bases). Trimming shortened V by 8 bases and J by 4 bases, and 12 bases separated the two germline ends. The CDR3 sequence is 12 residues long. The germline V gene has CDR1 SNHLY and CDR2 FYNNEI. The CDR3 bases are TGTGCCAGCGGAAGTGCGGGTTACGAGCAGTACGTC. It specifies CASGSAGYEQYV.

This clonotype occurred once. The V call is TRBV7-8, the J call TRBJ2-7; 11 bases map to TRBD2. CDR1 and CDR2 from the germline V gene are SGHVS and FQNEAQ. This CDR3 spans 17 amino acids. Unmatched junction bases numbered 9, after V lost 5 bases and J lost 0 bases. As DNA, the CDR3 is TGTGCCAGCAGCCTTGCCGGACTAGCGGGCACCTCCTACGAGCAGTACTTC. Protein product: CASSLAGLAGTSYEQYF.

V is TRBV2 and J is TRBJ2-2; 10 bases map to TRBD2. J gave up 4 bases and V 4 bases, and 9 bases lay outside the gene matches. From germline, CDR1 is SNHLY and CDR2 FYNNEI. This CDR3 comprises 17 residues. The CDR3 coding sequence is TGTGCCAGCAGTGTTCCTAGCGGGAGTTACGGCACCGGGGAGCTGTTTTTT. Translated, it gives CASSVPSGSYGTGELFF.